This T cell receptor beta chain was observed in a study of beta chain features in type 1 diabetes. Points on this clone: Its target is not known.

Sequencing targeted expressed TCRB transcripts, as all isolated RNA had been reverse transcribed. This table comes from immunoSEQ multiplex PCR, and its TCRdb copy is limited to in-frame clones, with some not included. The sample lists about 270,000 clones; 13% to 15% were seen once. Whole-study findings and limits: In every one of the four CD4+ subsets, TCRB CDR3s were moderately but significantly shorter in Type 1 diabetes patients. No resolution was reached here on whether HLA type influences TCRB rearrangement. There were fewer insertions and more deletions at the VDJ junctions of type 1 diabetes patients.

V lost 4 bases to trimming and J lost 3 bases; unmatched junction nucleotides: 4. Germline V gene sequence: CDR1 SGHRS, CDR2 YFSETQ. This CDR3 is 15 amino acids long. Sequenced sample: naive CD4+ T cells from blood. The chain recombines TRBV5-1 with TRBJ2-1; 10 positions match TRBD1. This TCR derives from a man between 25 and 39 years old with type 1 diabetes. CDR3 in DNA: TGCGCCAGCAGCCTCCGGACAGGGGGCTACAATGAGCAGTTCTTC. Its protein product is CASSLRTGGYNEQFF.